The 31 T cell receptor beta chains listed next were all sequenced from one sample in a study of shared clonotypes between healthy human individuals. Measured with immunoSEQ multiplex PCR; TCRdb has only the in-frame clones, and not every one. This table holds roughly 2,300,000 clones, 92% found once. The specimen was naive CD4+ T cells from PBMCs. Subset defined: CD45RA+ positively selected. The receptors come from a man aged 18 to 29 in good health. Some clones in this sample may be carry-over from other donors' samples.

The gene calls are TRBV15 and TRBJ2-1; D not resolved. The CDR3 is made up of 13 amino acids. V was trimmed by 6 bases and J by 8 bases, leaving 14 bases between them. Germline V CDR1 and CDR2: LNHNV, YYDKDF (reference sequence). CDR3 sequence (DNA): TGTGCCACCAGGGCCCCTAGGACCGATGAGCAGTTCTTC. Encoded protein: CATRAPRTDEQFF.

V and J are TRBV28 and TRBJ1-5; the D is unclear. With 10 bases removed from V and 1 base from J, the gap between germline ends came to 14 bases. The germline V gene has CDR1 MDHEN and CDR2 SYDVKM. This CDR3 region has 14 residues. CDR3 region: CATLTGLSNQPQHF. DNA for the CDR3: TGTGCCACCCTAACGGGTTTAAGCAATCAGCCCCAGCATTTT.

The CDR3 reads CASRQGSLGPEAFF. In DNA form, the CDR3 reads TGCGCCAGCAGACAGGGGTCGTTGGGTCCGGAAGCTTTCTTT. This chain connects TRBV5-1 to TRBJ1-1; 7 nucleotides match TRBD1. The CDR3 length is 14 residues. J gave up 8 bases and V 5 bases, and 12 bases lay outside the gene matches. Germline loops: CDR1 SGHRS, CDR2 YFSETQ.

V usage is TRBV7-8 and J usage is TRBJ2-2; 7 bases match TRBD1. The CDR3 spans 16 residues. V dropped 2 bases and J dropped 1; count of bases not matched to a gene: 4. Germline values: CDR1 SGHVS, CDR2 FQNEAQ. CDR3 sequence: CASSLPWDRNTGELFF. CDR3 nucleotides: TGTGCCAGCAGCTTACCCTGGGACAGGAACACCGGGGAGCTGTTTTTT.

The V call is TRBV5-4, the J call TRBJ2-7, with D perhaps matching TRBD2 (7 bases). Looked up from germline, CDR1 is SGHNT and CDR2 is YYREEE (reference sequence). Trimming pared 0 bases from V and 5 bases from J, leaving 15 bases between. The CDR3 sequence is 15 residues long. DNA for the CDR3: TGTGCCAGCAGCTTGGCCGTAGGGGGGGTCAACGAGCAGTACTTC. Its protein product is CASSLAVGGVNEQYF. Full variable domain (rest looked up from reference TRBV5-4 and TRBJ2-7): ETGVTQSPTHLIKTRGQQVTLRCSSQSGHNTVSWYQQALGQGPQFIFQYYREEENGRGNFPPRFSGLQFPNYSSELNVNALELDDSALYLCASSLAVGGVNEQYFGPGTRLTVT.

This clone was found a few times. The sample contains more than one DNA sequence encoding this CDR3. This chain joins TRBV18 and TRBJ1-1; weak D call: TRBD1 (6 bases). Germline V gene lookup returns CDR1 KGHSH and CDR2 LQKENI. The CDR3 consists of 13 residues. V lost 0 bases and J lost 6, with 8 bases in between. CDR3: CASSPPGGPEAFF. CDR3 DNA sequence: TGTGCCAGCTCACCACCGGGGGGGCCTGAAGCTTTCTTT.

This sequence joins TRBV5-1 and TRBJ1-6, with a possible D match to TRBD1 (6 bases). The ends were cut back, 2 bases at V and 0 bases at J, with 15 bases in the middle. CDR1 and CDR2 from the germline V gene are SGHRS and YFSETQ. The CDR3 loop spans 18 amino acids. The CDR3 loop is CASSFTGGPSSYNSPLHF. As DNA, the CDR3 is TGCGCCAGCAGCTTTACCGGGGGCCCCAGCTCCTATAATTCACCCCTCCACTTT.

This chain connects TRBV7-2 to TRBJ2-5; 13 positions match TRBD2. The CDR3 consists of 17 residues. The junction had 3 bases not matched to a gene; V was cut back by 1 base and J by 1 base. The germline gives CDR1 SGHTA, CDR2 FQGNSA. The CDR3 bases are TGTGCCAGCAGCTTAGTGGGACTAGCGGGGTTCCAAGAGACCCAGTACTTC. It is translated as CASSLVGLAGFQETQYF.

The chain carries TRBV29-1 and TRBJ1-1; 9 bases align to TRBD1. Looked up from germline, CDR1 is SQVTM and CDR2 is ANQGSEA. The V segment lost 4 bases and the J segment 4 bases; nucleotides outside the gene matches: 13. This CDR3 has 16 residues. The DNA for the CDR3 is TGCAGCGTTGGTTGGTATGGGACAGGGAAGGCCACTGAAGCTTTCTTT. It codes for CSVGWYGTGKATEAFF.

This chain joins TRBV18 and TRBJ2-5, with a tentative D call TRBD1 (5 bases). Judging by the DNA end, TRBJ2-7 fits better; the J call may be wrong. Germline lookup yields CDR1 KGHSH and CDR2 LQKENI. This CDR3 spans 15 amino acids. CDR3 DNA sequence: TGTGCCAGCTCACCGACGCAGGGTACCGTTGGCGAGCAGTACTTC. Translating it yields CASSPTQGTVGEQYF.

The CDR3 region is CASSLGIGSGNTDTQYF. The CDR3, as DNA: TGTGCCAGCAGCTTAGGGATCGGGTCCGGGAACACAGATACGCAGTATTTT. The chain is built from TRBV11-1 and TRBJ2-3; TRBD2 might be the D (5 bases). CDR1 SGHAT and CDR2 FQDESV come from the germline V gene (reference sequence). V shed 1 base and J shed 2 bases, with 16 bases lying between them. This CDR3 spans 17 amino acids.

The genes are TRBV11-2 and TRBJ2-7, with TRBD2 matching over 8 bases. The germline gives CDR1 SGHAT, CDR2 FQNNGV. After removal of 8 bases from V and 5 bases from J, the junction contained 14 bases not matched to a gene. CDR3 size: 15 residues. The CDR3 sequence: CASRPVAGIRNEQYF. In nucleotides, the CDR3 is TGTGCCAGCCGTCCTGTAGCGGGAATCCGGAACGAGCAGTACTTC. Together with reference TRBV11-2 and TRBJ2-7, the CDR3 gives the full variable domain: EAGVAQSPRYKIIEKRQSVAFWCNPISGHATLYWYQQILGQGPKLLIQFQNNGVVDDSQLPKDRFSAERLKGVDSTLKIQPAKLEDSAVYLCASRPVAGIRNEQYFGPGTRLTVT.

This clone was found a few times. This chain joins TRBV30 and TRBJ2-2; weak D call: TRBD2 (6 bases). Trimming left V 5 bases short and J 7 bases short, with 20 bases between. CDR3 length: 15 amino acids. Germline V gene data show CDR1 as GTSNPN and CDR2 as SVGIG (reference sequence). This chain's CDR3 is CAWRFLGTPHGELFF. The CDR3 DNA is TGTGCCTGGCGATTTCTCGGGACTCCCCACGGGGAGCTGTTTTTT.

The chain combines TRBV7-2 with TRBJ1-2; maybe TRBD1 (6 bases). Germline V CDR1 and CDR2: SGHTA, FQGNSA. V lost 1 base and J lost 4, with 13 bases in between. This CDR3 is built from 15 residues. The CDR3 here is CASSLGGKGVYGYTF. Here the CDR3 DNA reads TGTGCCAGCAGCTTAGGGGGAAAGGGGGTCTATGGCTACACCTTC.

The chain recombines TRBV18 with TRBJ1-4; 11 positions agree with TRBD1. CDR1 is KGHSH and CDR2 is LQKENI in the germline V gene. The CDR3 consists of 15 residues. J was trimmed by 5 bases and V by 3 bases; bases with no gene match: 2. DNA for the CDR3: TGTGCCAGCTCACCGGGACAGGGGGGAAATGAAAAACTGTTTTTT. Encoded protein: CASSPGQGGNEKLFF.

The rearrangement joins TRBV4-1 to TRBJ1-2; 7 bases agree with TRBD1. Germline loops: CDR1 MGHRA, CDR2 YSYEKL. The CDR3 loop spans 16 amino acids. V lost 0 bases, J lost 4 bases, and 8 bases stayed unmatched. The CDR3 loop reads CASSQEGTALTYGYTF. For the CDR3, the DNA is TGCGCCAGCAGCCAAGAAGGGACAGCCTTAACCTATGGCTACACCTTC.

The V gene is TRBV11-2, the J gene TRBJ2-2, with TRBD1 matching 8 bases. CDR1 SGHAT and CDR2 FQNNGV come from the germline V gene. The CDR3 has 15 amino acids. With V trimmed by 5 bases and J by 1 base, 3 bases remained unmatched. DNA for the CDR3: TGTGCCAGCAGCCCACAGGGGGTGAACACCGGGGAGCTGTTTTTT. Protein sequence: CASSPQGVNTGELFF. Full variable domain (outside the CDR3, taken from reference TRBV11-2 and TRBJ2-2): EAGVAQSPRYKIIEKRQSVAFWCNPISGHATLYWYQQILGQGPKLLIQFQNNGVVDDSQLPKDRFSAERLKGVDSTLKIQPAKLEDSAVYLCASSPQGVNTGELFFGEGSRLTVL.

The rearrangement joins TRBV28 to TRBJ2-2; 14 bases agree with TRBD2. The trim removed 8 bases at V and 4 bases at J, leaving 0 bases unmatched. CDR3 length: 14 amino acids. In germline, CDR1 is MDHEN, CDR2 SYDVKM. The CDR3 here is CASGTSGSTGELFF. Here the CDR3 DNA reads TGTGCCAGCGGGACTAGCGGGAGCACCGGGGAGCTGTTTTTT.

The J gene is TRBJ2-3, the V gene TRBV7-2; D unclear. V gave up 3 bases and J gave up 8 bases, with 9 bases separating them. Germline CDR1 is SGHTA and CDR2 is FQGNSA. This CDR3 spans 12 amino acids. This CDR3 reads CASSFPAVTQYF. The DNA for the CDR3 is TGTGCCAGCAGCTTTCCCGCCGTTACGCAGTATTTT.

A few counts support this clone. This sequence joins TRBV4-2 and TRBJ1-5; D is uncertain. The germline V gene encodes CDR1 LGHNA and CDR2 YNFKEQ. The CDR3 loop spans 15 amino acids. Trimming removed 1 base from V and 1 base from J, with 8 bases in between. For the CDR3, the DNA is TGTGCCAGCAGCCAAGGCGAGGAGAGCAATCAGCCCCAGCATTTT. Amino acid sequence: CASSQGEESNQPQHF.

Only one count was recorded for this clone. V gene TRBV27 combines with J gene TRBJ1-2; 10 nucleotides match TRBD1. Germline V gene data show CDR1 as MNHEY and CDR2 as SMNVEV (reference sequence). Trimming took 4 bases from V and 6 from J; bases not matched to a gene: 8. The CDR3 is 15 residues long. In nucleotides, the CDR3 is TGTGCCAGCAGTTCGAGACAGGGGGCGATAGATGGCTACACCTTC. Its translation is CASSSRQGAIDGYTF.

The J gene is TRBJ1-1, the V gene TRBV14, with D possibly being TRBD1 (5 bases). Germline values: CDR1 SGHDN, CDR2 FVKESK. This CDR3 is built from 13 residues. V was clipped by 3 bases and J by 3 bases, with 8 bases between them. In nucleotides, the CDR3 is TGTGCCAGCAGCCACGACAGACACACTGAAGCTTTCTTT. It translates to CASSHDRHTEAFF.

The rearrangement joins TRBV29-1 to TRBJ1-2; 7 nucleotides match TRBD1. V shed 7 bases, J shed 5 bases, and the junction held 10 bases outside the gene matches. Germline V lookup: CDR1 SQVTM, CDR2 ANQGSEA. The CDR3 spans 13 residues. The CDR3 DNA reads TGCAGCGCCGACAGGGCGGTTGGGTATGGCTACACCTTC. Protein sequence: CSADRAVGYGYTF.

The J gene is TRBJ2-7, the V gene TRBV5-1; unclear D gene. The ends were cut back, 4 bases at V and 7 bases at J, with 15 bases in the middle. CDR1 is SGHRS and CDR2 is YFSETQ in the germline V gene. The CDR3 totals 13 residues. Here the CDR3 DNA reads TGCGCCAGCAGCATGGAACCGTCCTGGGAGCAGTACTTC. It translates to CASSMEPSWEQYF.

This chain joins TRBV15 and TRBJ2-2; TRBD1 agrees at 10 bases. The CDR3 is 16 amino acids. Germline V gene lookup returns CDR1 LNHNV and CDR2 YYDKDF (reference sequence). Unmatched junction bases numbered 4, after V lost 2 bases and J lost 4 bases. CDR3 sequence: CATSRRQGAITGELFF. The CDR3 DNA reads as TGTGCCACCAGCAGAAGACAGGGGGCAATCACCGGGGAGCTGTTTTTT.

J is TRBJ1-2 and V is TRBV27, with TRBD1 identical over 7 bases. CDR1 is MNHEY, CDR2 SMNVEV, per germline (reference sequence). This CDR3 contains 17 residues. The V segment lost 3 bases and the J segment 4 bases; nucleotides outside the gene matches: 14. CDR3 nucleotide sequence: TGTGCCAGCAGTTTGAGGGAACAGGGGCCACCCTTCTATGGCTACACCTTC. It translates to CASSLREQGPPFYGYTF.

The genes are TRBV19 and TRBJ2-3; no clear D. The V gene's germline CDR1 is LNHDA and CDR2 SQIVND (reference sequence). The CDR3 totals 14 residues. The V gene lost 9 bases and the J gene lost 0 bases, with 13 bases spanning the gap. CDR3 sequence (DNA): TGTGCCAGCAGACTCCAAACTAGCACAGATACGCAGTATTTT. It yields the protein CASRLQTSTDTQYF.

The chain recombines TRBV4-1 with TRBJ1-5; D not resolved. The CDR3 length is 13 residues. V gave up 0 bases and J gave up 9 bases, with 9 bases separating them. Germline values: CDR1 MGHRA, CDR2 YSYEKL. Written as DNA, the CDR3 is TGCGCCAGCAGCCAAGATGGAGAGTTGCCCCAGCATTTT. Translated: CASSQDGELPQHF.

This clone has just a few counts. The genes are TRBV7-9 and TRBJ1-4; D perhaps matches TRBD1 (5 bases). The CDR3 has 14 amino acids. Germline V gene data show CDR1 as SEHNR and CDR2 as FQNEAQ (reference sequence). Trimming pared 4 bases from V and 5 bases from J, leaving 11 bases between. CDR3 nucleotide sequence: TGTGCCAGCAGCTCGGGGACGGTAAATGAAAAACTGTTTTTT. Translating gives CASSSGTVNEKLFF.

The rearrangement links TRBV10-3 to TRBJ2-2; maybe TRBD2 (5 bases). Between the trimmed V and J ends, which lost 2 bases and 7 bases, there was a span of 8 bases. The CDR3 spans 13 residues. Looked up from germline, CDR1 is ENHRY and CDR2 is SYGVKD. CDR3 sequence reads: CAISEGSDGELFF. The DNA for the CDR3 is TGTGCCATCAGTGAGGGGAGTGACGGGGAGCTGTTTTTT.

V usage is TRBV2 and J usage is TRBJ2-3, with 9 bases identical to TRBD2. CDR3 length: 15 residues. The V gene's germline CDR1 is SNHLY and CDR2 FYNNEI. The V segment lost 7 bases and the J segment 2 bases; nucleotides outside the gene matches: 7. The CDR3 sequence is CASTKTSGNTDTQYF. The CDR3, as DNA: TGTGCCAGCACCAAGACTAGCGGAAACACAGATACGCAGTATTTT.